This T cell receptor (beta chain) is from a study of response to subunit inactivated influenza vaccine. Study-wide findings and caveats: Authors suggested each seasonal influenza vaccination recruits few new T cells.

MiXCR was run by TCRdb on the RT-PCR reads, yielding one entry per CDR3 protein. Of 500,000 to 600,000 distinct CDR3 sequences listed, 10% to 15% are singletons. With 1 base removed from V and 4 bases from J, the gap between germline ends came to 8 bases. Per the germline V gene, CDR1 is SEHNR and CDR2 is FQNEAQ (reference sequence). CDR3 length: 14 residues. This clonotype was seen a handful of times. What it recognizes is unknown. The rearrangement uses TRBV7-9 and TRBJ2-1; D is uncertain. This clonotype was obtained from a man aged 50-60 years who received an inactivated influenza vaccine. The sequenced sample was PBMCs from blood, obtained about 40 days after vaccination. DNA for the CDR3: TGTGCCAGCAGCTTAGTTTTGAGATACAATGAGCAGTTCTTC. This gives the protein CASSLVLRYNEQFF.